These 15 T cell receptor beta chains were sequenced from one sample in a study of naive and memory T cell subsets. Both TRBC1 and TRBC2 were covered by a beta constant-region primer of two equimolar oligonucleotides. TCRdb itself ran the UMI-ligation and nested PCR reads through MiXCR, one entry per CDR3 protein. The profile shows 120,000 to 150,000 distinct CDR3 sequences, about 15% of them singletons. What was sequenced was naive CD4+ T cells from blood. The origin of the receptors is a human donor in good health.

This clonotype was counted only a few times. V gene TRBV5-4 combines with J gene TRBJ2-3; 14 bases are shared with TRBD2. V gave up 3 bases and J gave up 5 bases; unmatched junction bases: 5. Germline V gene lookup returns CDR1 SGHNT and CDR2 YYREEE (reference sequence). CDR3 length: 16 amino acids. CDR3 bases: TGTGCCAGCAGCTCACTAGGACTAGCGGGGGGAGATACGCAGTATTTT. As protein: CASSSLGLAGGDTQYF.

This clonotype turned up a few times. The CDR3, as DNA: TGCAGTGCTAGAACTAGCGGGAGGGCCTCCTACAATGAGCAGTTCTTC. Translated: CSARTSGRASYNEQFF. This chain joins TRBV20-1 and TRBJ2-1; TRBD2 agrees at 13 bases. Germline V gene data show CDR1 as DFQATT and CDR2 as SNEGSKA (reference sequence). The CDR3 contains 16 residues. Trimming at V came to 2 bases and at J to 0 bases, leaving 1 base not matched to a gene.

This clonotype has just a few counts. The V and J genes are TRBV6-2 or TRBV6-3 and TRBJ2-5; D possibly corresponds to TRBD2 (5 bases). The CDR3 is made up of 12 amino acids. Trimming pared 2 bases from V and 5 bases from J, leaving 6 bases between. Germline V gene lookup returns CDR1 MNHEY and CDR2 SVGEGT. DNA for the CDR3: TGTGCCAGCAGTTACCGGAGGGAGACCCAGTACTTC. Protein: CASSYRRETQYF.

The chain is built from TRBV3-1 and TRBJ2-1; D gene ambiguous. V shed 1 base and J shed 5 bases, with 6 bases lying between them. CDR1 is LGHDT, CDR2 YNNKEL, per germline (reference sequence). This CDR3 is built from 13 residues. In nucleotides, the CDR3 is TGTGCCAGCAGCCAAGTAAATGACAATGAGCAGTTCTTC. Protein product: CASSQVNDNEQFF.

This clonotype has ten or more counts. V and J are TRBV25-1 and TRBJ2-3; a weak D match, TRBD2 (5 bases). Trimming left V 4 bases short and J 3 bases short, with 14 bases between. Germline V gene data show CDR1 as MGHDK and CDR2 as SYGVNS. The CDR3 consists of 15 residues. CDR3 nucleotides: TGTGCCAGCAGTGGTGGGTGGGAGCGAACAGATACGCAGTATTTT. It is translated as CASSGGWERTDTQYF.

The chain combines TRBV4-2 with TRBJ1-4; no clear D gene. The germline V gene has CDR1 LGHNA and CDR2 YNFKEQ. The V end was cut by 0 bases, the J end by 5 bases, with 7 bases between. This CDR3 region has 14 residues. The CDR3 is CASSQDPGNEKLFF. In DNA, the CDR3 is TGTGCCAGCAGCCAAGATCCCGGGAATGAAAAACTGTTTTTT.

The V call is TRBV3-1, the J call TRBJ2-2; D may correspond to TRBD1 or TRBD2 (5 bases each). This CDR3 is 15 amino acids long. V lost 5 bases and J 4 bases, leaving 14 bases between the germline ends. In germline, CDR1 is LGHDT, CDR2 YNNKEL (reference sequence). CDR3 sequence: CASSRPGTGTGELFF. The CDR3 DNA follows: TGTGCCAGCAGCAGGCCGGGGACGGGCACCGGGGAGCTGTTTTTT.

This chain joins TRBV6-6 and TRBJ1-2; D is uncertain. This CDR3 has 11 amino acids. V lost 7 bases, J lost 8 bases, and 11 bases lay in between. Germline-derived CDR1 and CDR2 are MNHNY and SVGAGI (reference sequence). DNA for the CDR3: TGTGCCAGCACTGGAGGGTACGGCTACACCTTC. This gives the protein CASTGGYGYTF.

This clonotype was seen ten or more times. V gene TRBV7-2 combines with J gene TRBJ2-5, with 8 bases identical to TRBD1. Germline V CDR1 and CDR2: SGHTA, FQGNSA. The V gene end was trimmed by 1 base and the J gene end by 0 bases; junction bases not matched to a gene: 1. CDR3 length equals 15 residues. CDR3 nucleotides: TGTGCCAGCAGCTTAGGGACAGGGTACCAAGAGACCCAGTACTTC. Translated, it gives CASSLGTGYQETQYF.

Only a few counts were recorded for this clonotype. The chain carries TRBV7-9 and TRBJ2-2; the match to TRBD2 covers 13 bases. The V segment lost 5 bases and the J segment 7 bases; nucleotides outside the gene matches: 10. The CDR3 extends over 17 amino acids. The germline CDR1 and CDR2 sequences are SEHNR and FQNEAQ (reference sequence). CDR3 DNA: TGTGCCAGCAGCCCCTGGACTAGCGGGAGTGGTATCGGGGAGCTGTTTTTT. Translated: CASSPWTSGSGIGELFF.

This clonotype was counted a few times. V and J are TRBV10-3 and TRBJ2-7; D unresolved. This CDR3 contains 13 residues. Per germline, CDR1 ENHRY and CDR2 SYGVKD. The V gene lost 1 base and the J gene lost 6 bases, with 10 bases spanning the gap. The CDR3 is CAISELSSPEQYF. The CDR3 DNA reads TGTGCCATCAGTGAGTTGAGCAGTCCCGAGCAGTACTTC.

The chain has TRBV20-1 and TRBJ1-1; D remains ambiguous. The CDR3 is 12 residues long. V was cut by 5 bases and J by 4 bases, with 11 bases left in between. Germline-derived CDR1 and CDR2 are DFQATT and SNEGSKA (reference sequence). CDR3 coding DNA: TGCAGTGCTCGGGGATTAGGCACTGAAGCTTTCTTT. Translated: CSARGLGTEAFF.

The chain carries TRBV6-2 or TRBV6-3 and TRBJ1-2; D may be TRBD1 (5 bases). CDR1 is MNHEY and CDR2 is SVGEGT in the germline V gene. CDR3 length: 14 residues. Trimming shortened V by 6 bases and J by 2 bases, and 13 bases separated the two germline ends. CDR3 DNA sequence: TGTGCCAGCAGCTCCGGGACCACCAACTATGGCTACACCTTC. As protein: CASSSGTTNYGYTF.

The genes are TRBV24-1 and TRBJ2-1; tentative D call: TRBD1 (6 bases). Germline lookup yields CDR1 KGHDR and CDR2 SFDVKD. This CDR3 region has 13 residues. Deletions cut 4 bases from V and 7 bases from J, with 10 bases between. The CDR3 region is CATSDVRGNEQFF. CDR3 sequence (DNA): TGTGCCACCAGTGACGTTAGGGGGAATGAGCAGTTCTTC.

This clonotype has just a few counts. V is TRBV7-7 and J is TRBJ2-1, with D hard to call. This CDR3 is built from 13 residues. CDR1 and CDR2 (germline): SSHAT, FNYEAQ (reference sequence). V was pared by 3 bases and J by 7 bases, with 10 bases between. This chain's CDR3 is CASSFPGRNEQFF. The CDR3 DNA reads TGTGCCAGCAGCTTCCCCGGCCGGAATGAGCAGTTCTTC.